The clone carrying this TCR beta chain was seen just once. Assay used: immunoSEQ multiplex PCR; TCRdb lists only in-frame clones, some missing. The sample yields tens of thousands of clones, about 94% seen once. This sample was included in a study of T cell changes during pregnancy in multiple sclerosis. Sequenced here: peripheral blood, sampled in the third trimester of pregnancy. The source of this sequence is a female donor with multiple sclerosis, enrolled in a pregnancy study.

CDR3 residues: CASSRGGTGQYEQYF. The CDR3 DNA follows: TGCGCCAGCAGCAGGGGGGGGACAGGGCAATACGAGCAGTACTTC. The chain is built from TRBV5-1 and TRBJ2-7, with TRBD1 identical over 9 bases. Germline CDR1 and CDR2: SGHRS and YFSETQ. The CDR3 is made up of 15 amino acids. V lost 4 bases to trimming and J lost 4 bases; unmatched junction nucleotides: 9.